The sequence of this T cell receptor beta chain was determined in a study of identical twins. Study outcomes and limitations: Within monozygotic twins, out-of-frame TCR alpha sharing was underestimated by the models. Invariant cells of the MAIT and iNKT types might have partly distorted the zero-insertion analyses.

In TCRdb, the 5' RACE reads were re-called with MiXCR into one record per CDR3 protein. The table includes 640,000 or so distinct CDR3 sequences, around 5.7% detected once. V shed 4 bases and J 6 bases; nucleotides not matched to a gene: 14. Germline V gene lookup returns CDR1 MGHDK and CDR2 SYGVNS. The CDR3 is made up of 17 amino acids. Comment on this clonotype: Its specificity is not known.

This chain uses TRBV25-1 with TRBJ2-2; the match to TRBD1 covers 7 bases. Sequencing used naive T cells sorted from blood. The receptor comes from a man younger than 35 in good health. In DNA, the CDR3 is TGTGCCAGCAGTGCCACCCGGATCGACAGGGTATCCGGGGAGCTGTTTTTT. Protein: CASSATRIDRVSGELFF.